This note documents a single TCR beta chain sequence. The sample is drawn from a study of shared clonotypes between healthy human individuals. Trimming took 7 bases from V and 7 from J; bases not matched to a gene: 11. The CDR3 consists of 14 residues. From germline, CDR1 is SNHLY and CDR2 FYNNEI. The table came from immunoSEQ multiplex PCR; TCRdb's copy has only in-frame clones and leaves some out. The profile shows roughly 2.5 million clones, approximately 94% of them singletons. Sequenced material: naive CD4+ T cells sorted from blood. Subset indicated: CD45RA+ positively selected. The TCR sequence derives from a man aged 18-30 years in good health. J is TRBJ2-5 and V is TRBV2; TRBD2 aligns across 8 bases. The CDR3 here is CASKKTSAGGTQYF. In DNA form, the CDR3 reads TGTGCCAGCAAAAAGACATCCGCGGGGGGGACCCAGTACTTC.